These 4 T cell receptor beta chains share one sample of origin, sequenced in a study of OX40 agonist ivuxolimab in advanced cancers. Sequenced by immunoSEQ multiplex PCR; TCRdb stores in-frame clones only, minus some. The data hold about 110,000 clones, with approximately 90% observed a single time. This specimen consisted of CD4+ or CD8+ T cells sorted from blood, obtained in a trial of the OX40 agonist ivuxolimab. The receptors originated from an adult with an advanced solid tumor such as melanoma, head and neck, liver or kidney cancer.

The chain is built from TRBV6-6 and TRBJ2-5, with D perhaps TRBD1 or TRBD2 (6 bases each). The CDR3 runs 15 residues. Trimming cost V 1 base and J 5 bases, with 14 bases left between them. Per the germline V gene, CDR1 is MNHNY and CDR2 is SVGAGI (reference sequence). The CDR3 DNA reads as TGTGCCAGCAGTTACTTCAGGGGAGGTGTGGAGACCCAGTACTTC. It translates to CASSYFRGGVETQYF.

The rearrangement links TRBV9 to TRBJ2-3, with 12 bases identical to TRBD2. Germline CDR1 SGDLS, CDR2 YYNGEE. The CDR3 loop spans 15 amino acids. The junction had 2 bases not matched to a gene; V was cut back by 4 bases and J by 2 bases. This chain's CDR3 is CASSTSGGSTDTQYF. The DNA of the CDR3 is TGTGCCAGCAGCACTAGCGGGGGGTCCACAGATACGCAGTATTTT.

The chain couples TRBV6-5 to TRBJ2-5, with a possible D match to TRBD1 (6 bases). The J call may be faulty, since TRBJ2-7 better matches the DNA end. The CDR3 has 14 residues. The germline gives CDR1 MNHEY, CDR2 SVGAGI. CDR3 in amino acids: CASRSGAGSYEQYF. DNA of the CDR3: TGTGCCAGCAGATCAGGGGCGGGTTCCTACGAGCAGTACTTC.

The CDR3 region has the DNA TGTGCCAGCAGTTTCAGGGGCCTTAACTATGGCTACACCTTC. Protein: CASSFRGLNYGYTF. V and J are TRBV28 and TRBJ1-2, with D possibly being TRBD1 (6 bases). The V end was cut by 3 bases, the J end by 1 base, with 9 bases between. The CDR3 loop spans 14 amino acids. Germline-derived CDR1 and CDR2 are MDHEN and SYDVKM.